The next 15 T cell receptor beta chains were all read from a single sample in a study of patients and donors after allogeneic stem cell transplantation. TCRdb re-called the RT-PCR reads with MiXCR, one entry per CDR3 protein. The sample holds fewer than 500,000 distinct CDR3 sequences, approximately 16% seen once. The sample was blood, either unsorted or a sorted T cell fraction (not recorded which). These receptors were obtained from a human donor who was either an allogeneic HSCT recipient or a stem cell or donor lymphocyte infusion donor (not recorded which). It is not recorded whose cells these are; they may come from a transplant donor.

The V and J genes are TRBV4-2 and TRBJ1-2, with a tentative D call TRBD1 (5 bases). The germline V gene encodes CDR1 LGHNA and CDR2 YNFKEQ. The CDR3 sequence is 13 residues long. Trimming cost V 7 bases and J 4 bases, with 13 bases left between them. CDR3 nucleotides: TGTGCCAGCATGCCCGGGGCCAGCTATGGCTACACCTTC. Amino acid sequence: CASMPGASYGYTF.

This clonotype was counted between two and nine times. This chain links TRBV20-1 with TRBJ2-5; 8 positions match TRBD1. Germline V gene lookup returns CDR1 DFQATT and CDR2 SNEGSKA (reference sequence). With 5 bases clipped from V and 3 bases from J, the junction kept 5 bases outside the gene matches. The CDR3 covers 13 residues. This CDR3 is CSAHDRGKETQYF. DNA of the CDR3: TGCAGTGCTCACGACAGGGGAAAAGAGACCCAGTACTTC.

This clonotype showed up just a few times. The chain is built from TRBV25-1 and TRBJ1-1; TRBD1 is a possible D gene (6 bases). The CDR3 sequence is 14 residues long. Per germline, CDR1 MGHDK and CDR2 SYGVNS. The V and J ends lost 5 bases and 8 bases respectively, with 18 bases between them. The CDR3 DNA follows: TGTGCCAGCAGTAGGGACATCGGGACCGGCGAAGCTTTCTTT. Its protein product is CASSRDIGTGEAFF.

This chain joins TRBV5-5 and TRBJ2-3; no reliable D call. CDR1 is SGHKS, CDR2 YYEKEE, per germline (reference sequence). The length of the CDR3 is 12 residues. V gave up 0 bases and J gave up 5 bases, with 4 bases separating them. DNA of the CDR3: TGTGCCAGCAGCTTGGAGCTAGATACGCAGTATTTT. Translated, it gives CASSLELDTQYF.

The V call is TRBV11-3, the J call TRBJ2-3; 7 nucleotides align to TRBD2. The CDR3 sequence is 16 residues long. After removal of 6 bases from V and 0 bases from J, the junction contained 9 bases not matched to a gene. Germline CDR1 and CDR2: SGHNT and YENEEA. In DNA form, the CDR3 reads TGTGCCAGCAGTGGGAGGGCTAGCAAAAGCACAGATACGCAGTATTTT. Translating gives CASSGRASKSTDTQYF. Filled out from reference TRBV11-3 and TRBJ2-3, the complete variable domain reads EAGVVQSPRYKIIEKKQPVAFWCNPISGHNTLYWYLQNLGQGPELLIRYENEEAVDDSQLPKDRFSAERLKGVDSTLKIQPAELGDSAVYLCASSGRASKSTDTQYFGPGTRLTVL.

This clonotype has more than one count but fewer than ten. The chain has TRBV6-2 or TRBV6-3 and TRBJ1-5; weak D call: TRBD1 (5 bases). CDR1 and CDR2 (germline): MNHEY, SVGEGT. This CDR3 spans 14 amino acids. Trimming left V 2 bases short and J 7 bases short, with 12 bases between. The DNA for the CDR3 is TGTGCCAGCAGTTACGGGACGGGCTGGCAGCCCCAGCATTTT. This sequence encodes CASSYGTGWQPQHF.

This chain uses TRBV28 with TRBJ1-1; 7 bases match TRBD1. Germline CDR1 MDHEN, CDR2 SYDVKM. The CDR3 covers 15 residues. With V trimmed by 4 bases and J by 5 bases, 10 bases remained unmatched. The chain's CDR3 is CASSWGSRGKTEAFF. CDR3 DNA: TGTGCCAGCAGTTGGGGGAGCAGGGGGAAAACTGAAGCTTTCTTT.

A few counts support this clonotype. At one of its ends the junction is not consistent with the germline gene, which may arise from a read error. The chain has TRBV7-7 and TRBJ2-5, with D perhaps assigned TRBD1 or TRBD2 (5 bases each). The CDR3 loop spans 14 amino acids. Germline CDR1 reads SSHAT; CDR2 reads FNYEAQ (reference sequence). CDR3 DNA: TGTGCTAGCAGCGCCAGGGACGCTCAAGAGACCCAGTACTTC. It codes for CASSARDAQETQYF.

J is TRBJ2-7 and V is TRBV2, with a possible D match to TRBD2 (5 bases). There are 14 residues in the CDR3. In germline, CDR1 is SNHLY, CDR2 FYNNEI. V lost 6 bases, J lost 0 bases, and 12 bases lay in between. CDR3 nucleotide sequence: TGTGCCAGCAGCAGGACTCTTACCTCCTACGAGCAGTACTTC. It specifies CASSRTLTSYEQYF.

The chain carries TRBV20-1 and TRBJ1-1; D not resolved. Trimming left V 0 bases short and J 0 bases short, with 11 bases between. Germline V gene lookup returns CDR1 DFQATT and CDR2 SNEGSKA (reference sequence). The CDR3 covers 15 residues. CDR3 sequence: CSARDPRQMNTEAFF. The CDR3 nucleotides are TGCAGTGCTAGAGACCCCAGACAAATGAACACTGAAGCTTTCTTT.

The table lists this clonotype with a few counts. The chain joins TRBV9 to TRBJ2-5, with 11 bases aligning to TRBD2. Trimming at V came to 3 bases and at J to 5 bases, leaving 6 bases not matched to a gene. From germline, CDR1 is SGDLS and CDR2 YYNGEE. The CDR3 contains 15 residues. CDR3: CASSALAGGVETQYF. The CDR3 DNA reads TGTGCCAGCAGCGCTCTAGCGGGAGGAGTGGAGACCCAGTACTTC. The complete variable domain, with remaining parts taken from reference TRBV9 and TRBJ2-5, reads DSGVTQTPKHLITATGQRVTLRCSPRSGDLSVYWYQQSLDQGLQFLIQYYNGEERAKGNILERFSAQQFPDLHSELNLSSLELGDSALYFCASSALAGGVETQYFGPGTRLLVL.

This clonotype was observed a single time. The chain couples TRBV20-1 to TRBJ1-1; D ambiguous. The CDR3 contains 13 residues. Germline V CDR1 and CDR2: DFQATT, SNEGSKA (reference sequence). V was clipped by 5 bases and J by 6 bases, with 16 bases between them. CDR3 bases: TGCAGTGCTCCTCCCATAGGGATACCTGAAGCTTTCTTT. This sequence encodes CSAPPIGIPEAFF.

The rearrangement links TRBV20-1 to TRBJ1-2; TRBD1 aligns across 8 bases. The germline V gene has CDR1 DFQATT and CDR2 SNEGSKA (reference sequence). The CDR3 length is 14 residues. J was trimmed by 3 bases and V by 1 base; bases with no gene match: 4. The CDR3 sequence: CSARAKQGDYGYTF. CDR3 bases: TGCAGTGCTAGAGCTAAACAGGGGGACTATGGCTACACCTTC.

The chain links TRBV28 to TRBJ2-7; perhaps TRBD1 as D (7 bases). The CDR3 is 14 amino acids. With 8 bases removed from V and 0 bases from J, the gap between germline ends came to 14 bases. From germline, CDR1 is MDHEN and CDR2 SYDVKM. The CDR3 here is CASFGGTDSYEQYF. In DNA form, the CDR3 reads TGTGCCAGCTTTGGGGGGACAGACTCCTACGAGCAGTACTTC.

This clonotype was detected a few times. The CDR3 coding sequence is TGCGCCAGCAGCCAAGGGAACAGGGTTGGGCAGCCCCAGCATTTT. It encodes CASSQGNRVGQPQHF. The V and J genes are TRBV4-3 and TRBJ1-5; weak D call: TRBD1 (6 bases). The CDR3 totals 15 residues. The V end lost 1 base, the J end lost 7 bases, and 14 bases lay between the germline ends. Germline lookup yields CDR1 LGHNA and CDR2 YSLEER.